This T cell receptor beta chain was identified during a study of shared T cell receptors in the human thymus. Method: immunoSEQ multiplex PCR; TCRdb's copy keeps in-frame clones and lacks some. The repertoire has more than 550,000 clones, 80% to 90% of them found once; the top ten carry over 0.008%. The sample also formed part of further work on human thymus T cells.

The specimen was thymocytes. The clonotype originates from a girl in the first two years of life with a congenital heart defect.

The CDR3 spells CASSLGAGENTEAFF. The CDR3, as DNA: TGTGCCAGCAGCTTAGGAGCGGGGGAGAACACTGAAGCTTTCTTT. This chain uses TRBV7-2 with TRBJ1-1, with a possible D match to TRBD1 (5 bases). V was shortened by 1 base and J by 1 base, with 10 bases between the two germline ends. The CDR3 loop spans 15 amino acids. CDR1 is SGHTA, CDR2 FQGNSA, per germline.